In its sample, the clone carrying this T cell receptor beta chain was seen a few times. Its antigen remains unidentified. This sample is part of a study of T-cell memory formation after mild COVID-19. For the study at large: TCR clustering was largely donor specific.

The germline gives CDR1 MNHNS, CDR2 SASEGT. V trimming: 7 bases; J trimming: 7 bases; junction bases outside the gene matches: 13. This CDR3 has 16 residues. TCRdb re-called the 5' RACE reads through MiXCR, storing one row per CDR3 protein. The table shows 100,000 to 120,000 distinct CDR3 sequences, with approximately 22% occurring only once. Study findings and constraints: Cross-reactive memory apparently joined, as some responding clones appeared in pre-infection memory. Of the contracting clones, CD4+ ones lay mainly in CM and EM, and CD8+ ones in EMRA. There was a balanced CD4/CD8 profile in clones contracting day 15 to 85, and later expanders leaned CD4+.

Sequencing input: PBMCs or a T cell subset sorted from them (not recorded which). The receptor comes from a man between 18 and 29 years old who had mild COVID-19 (a few samples of this study predate the infection). Cell type and time point are not known. The V call is TRBV6-1, the J call TRBJ1-5, with 10 bases identical to TRBD1. CDR3: CASIGPGQGSWQPQHF. For the CDR3, the DNA is TGTGCCAGCATTGGGCCGGGACAGGGGTCGTGGCAGCCCCAGCATTTT.